The rows below give T cell receptor beta chains drawn from one sample of a study of T cell responses to AZD1222 COVID-19 vaccine. Sequencing was performed with immunoSEQ multiplex PCR; in TCRdb, only in-frame clones are kept and a portion is missing. This sample yields more than 95,000 clones, of which roughly 90% are seen a single time; about 2.5% belongs to the top ten. Material: peripheral blood, obtained on day 0 of AZD1222 vaccination. The source of these receptors is an adult in good health. The CDR3 runs from the conserved cysteine through the conserved F or W. The order of the fields is D gene, clone size, J gene, V gene, CDR3 protein, CDR3 DNA. D genes are given only for firm matches. Rows give clone size only sometimes, using once, few, many, or a class for an expanded clone.

TRBD2 NA TRBJ2-1 TRBV5-1 CASSDTLAGDFYNEQFF TGCGCCAGCAGCGACACACTAGCGGGAGATTTCTACAATGAGCAGTTCTTC
NA NA TRBJ1-1 TRBV20-1 CSASSQGTEAFF TGCAGTGCTAGTTCCCAGGGCACTGAAGCTTTCTTT
NA NA TRBJ1-4 TRBV5-6 CASSLFQDNEKLFF TGTGCCAGCAGCTTGTTCCAGGATAATGAAAAACTGTTTTTT
TRBD1 NA TRBJ1-6 TRBV15 CATSSIWTGTSPLHF TGTGCCACCAGCAGTATCTGGACAGGGACCTCACCCCTCCACTTT
NA NA TRBJ2-1 TRBV21-1 CASRYRGLSYNEQFF TGTGCCAGCAGATACAGGGGTTTATCCTACAATGAGCAGTTCTTC
NA once TRBJ1-3 TRBV5-1 CASSRGRDTGNTIYF TGCGCCAGCAGCCGGGGACGGGATACTGGAAACACCATATATTTT
TRBD1 few TRBJ1-5 TRBV7-2 CASSLGGQRGGQPQHF TGTGCCAGCAGCTTAGGGGGACAGCGGGGTGGTCAGCCCCAGCATTTT
NA NA TRBJ1-6 TRBV9 CASSVDGEGNSPLHF TGTGCCAGCAGCGTAGACGGGGAGGGTAATTCACCCCTCCACTTT
NA NA TRBJ1-2 TRBV5-5 CASSFGPDSNYGYTF TGTGCCAGCAGCTTCGGCCCTGACTCTAACTATGGCTACACCTTC
NA NA TRBJ2-5 TRBV5-1 CASARAPGEETQYF TGCGCCAGCGCCCGGGCGCCCGGGGAAGAGACCCAGTACTTC
TRBD2 NA TRBJ2-1 TRBV7-2 CASRLAGAREQFF TGTGCCAGCAGGCTAGCGGGAGCGAGAGAGCAGTTCTTC
NA NA TRBJ2-1 TRBV14 CASSLLGGVEYNEQFF TGTGCCAGCAGCTTATTGGGGGGAGTGGAGTACAATGAGCAGTTCTTC
NA NA TRBJ1-5 TRBV27 CASSIRGIGGNQPQHF TGTGCCAGCAGCATAAGGGGCATCGGGGGCAATCAGCCCCAGCATTTT
TRBD1 NA TRBJ2-5 TRBV2 CASGRTGALETQYF TGTGCCAGCGGCCGGACAGGGGCGTTGGAGACCCAGTACTTC
NA NA TRBJ2-7 TRBV7-8 CASSPGAGSTGEQYF TGTGCCAGCAGCCCAGGGGCCGGGTCGACGGGCGAGCAGTACTTC
NA NA TRBJ1-4 TRBV10-3 CAISGGPGTPGKLFF TGTGCCATCAGTGGTGGGCCGGGGACCCCTGGAAAACTGTTTTTT
NA NA TRBJ1-2 TRBV11-3 CASSSGGGGYTF TGTGCCAGCAGCTCCGGGGGGGGTGGCTACACCTTC
TRBD1 NA TRBJ2-1 TRBV18 CASSPLRQGTYNEQFF TGTGCCAGCTCACCGCTAAGACAGGGGACCTACAATGAGCAGTTCTTC
NA NA TRBJ2-5 TRBV28 CASSAWTGREYF TGTGCCAGCAGTGCCTGGACTGGTCGCGAGTACTTC
NA NA TRBJ1-2 TRBV12-3/TRBV12-4 CASHGRANGYTF TGTGCCAGCCACGGGAGGGCGAATGGCTACACCTTC
NA NA TRBJ2-7 TRBV11-2 CASSLGWQPAYEQYF TGTGCCAGCAGCTTAGGTTGGCAGCCAGCCTACGAGCAGTACTTC
NA NA TRBJ2-1 TRBV28 CASQGAGGNHYNEQFF TGTGCCAGTCAGGGGGCGGGAGGGAATCACTACAATGAGCAGTTCTTC
TRBD1 NA TRBJ2-5 TRBV2 CASSLTTGAGETQYF TGTGCCAGCAGTCTAACGACAGGGGCGGGAGAGACCCAGTACTTC
NA NA TRBJ1-2 TRBV5-6 CASSFTRDGYTF TGTGCCAGCAGCTTCACAAGGGATGGCTACACCTTC
NA NA TRBJ2-3 TRBV7-3 CASSLSTWGDTQYF TGTGCCAGCAGCTTATCCACCTGGGGGGATACGCAGTATTTT
NA NA TRBJ2-5 TRBV2 CASSVGGVETQYF TGTGCCAGCAGTGTCGGGGGTGTAGAGACCCAGTACTTC
NA NA TRBJ2-7 TRBV2 CASSGIDSYEQYF TGTGCCAGCAGTGGGATTGATTCCTACGAGCAGTACTTC
TRBD2 NA TRBJ2-5 TRBV9 CASSDSGGNQETQYF TGTGCCAGCAGCGATAGCGGGGGAAACCAAGAGACCCAGTACTTC
NA NA TRBJ2-7 TRBV21-1 CASSKPEEQYF TGTGCCAGCAGCAAGCCCGAGGAGCAGTACTTC
TRBD1 NA TRBJ1-5 TRBV12-3/TRBV12-4 CATSGGGQPQHF TGTGCCACCTCAGGGGGTGGTCAGCCCCAGCATTTT
NA NA TRBJ1-4 TRBV6-1 CASSEWSGPGEKLFF TGTGCCAGCAGTGAATGGTCCGGGCCAGGCGAAAAACTGTTTTTT
TRBD1 NA TRBJ1-5 TRBV28 CASSWGDRSNQPQHF TGTGCCAGCAGTTGGGGGGACAGAAGCAATCAGCCCCAGCATTTT